This paragraph reports one TCR beta chain. CDR3 length equals 13 residues. The germline CDR1 and CDR2 sequences are MDHEN and SYDVKM. With 5 bases removed from V and 3 bases from J, the gap between germline ends came to 8 bases. Generated by immunoSEQ multiplex PCR, the TCRdb table keeps only in-frame clones and is missing some. This sample carries roughly 200,000 clones, around 78% of them seen once, and the ten largest clones take about 3%. The sample comes from a study of blood T cell repertoires in COVID-19. The sample taken for sequencing was peripheral blood. The V gene is TRBV28, the J gene TRBJ1-3, with D unclear. The clonotype comes from an elderly woman with active or convalescent COVID-19. In DNA, the CDR3 is TGTGCCAGCAGTCCGCAGGTTGGAAACACCATATATTTT. Residues: CASSPQVGNTIYF.